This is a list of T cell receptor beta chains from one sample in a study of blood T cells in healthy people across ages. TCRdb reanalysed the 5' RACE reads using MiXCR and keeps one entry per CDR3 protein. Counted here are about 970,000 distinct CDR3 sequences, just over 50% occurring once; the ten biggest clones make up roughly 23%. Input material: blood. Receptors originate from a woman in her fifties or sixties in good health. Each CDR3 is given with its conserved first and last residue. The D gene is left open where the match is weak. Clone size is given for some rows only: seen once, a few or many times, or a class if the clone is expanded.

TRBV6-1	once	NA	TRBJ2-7	TGTGCCAGCAGGGTGGACGGATACTCCTACAATGAGCAGTACTTC	CASRVDGYSYNEQYF
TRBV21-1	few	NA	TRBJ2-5	TGTGCCAGCAGCAAACCCTCCGGGACAGGAGGAGAGACCCAGTACTTC	CASSKPSGTGGETQYF
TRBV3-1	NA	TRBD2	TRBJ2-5	TGTGCCAGCAGCCAAGGACTAGCGGGAGGTGTTAGGTTTGAGACCCAGTACTTC	CASSQGLAGGVRFETQYF
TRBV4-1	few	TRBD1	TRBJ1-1	TGCGCCAGCAGCCACAAGACAGGGATCATGGACACTGAAGCTTTCTTT	CASSHKTGIMDTEAFF
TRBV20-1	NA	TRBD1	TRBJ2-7	TGCAGTGCTTACAGGGGGCTGTACGAGCAGTACTTC	CSAYRGLYEQYF
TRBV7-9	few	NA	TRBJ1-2	TGTGCCAGCAGCCCAGGGGCTGTAAACTCTAACTATGGCTACACCTTC	CASSPGAVNSNYGYTF
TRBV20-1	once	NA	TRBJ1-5	TGCAGTGCTAGCCCCGGACAGATTAACCCTCTAGCGGCTCAGCCCCAGCATTTT	CSASPGQINPLAAQPQHF
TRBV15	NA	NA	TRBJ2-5	TGTGCCACCAGCAGAGATCCGGAGGTGTCAAGTAAAGAGACCCAGTACTTC	CATSRDPEVSSKETQYF
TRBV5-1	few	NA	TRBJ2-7	TGCGCCAGCAGCTTGCGGCCAGGGAGCGAGCAGTACTTC	CASSLRPGSEQYF
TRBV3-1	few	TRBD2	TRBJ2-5	TGTGCCAGCAGCCCCTTTCCCCCAGCGGGAGATTACGGGACCCAGTACTTC	CASSPFPPAGDYGTQYF
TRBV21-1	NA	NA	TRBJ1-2	TGTGCCAGCAGCAAAGCGAAGGGAAGCGGCTATGGCTACACCTTC	CASSKAKGSGYGYTF
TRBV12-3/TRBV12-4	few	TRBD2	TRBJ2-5	TGTGCCAGCAGTCCCCTGGCGGGAGGGGGGGAGACCCAGTACTTC	CASSPLAGGGETQYF
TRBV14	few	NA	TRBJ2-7	TGTGCCAGCAGCCAAGTTGCGGGCCCCTACGAGCAGTACTTC	CASSQVAGPYEQYF
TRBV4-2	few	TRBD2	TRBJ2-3	TGTGCCAGCAGCCAAGATATTTTGGTTCGGGAGGGGACAGATACGCAGTATTTT	CASSQDILVREGTDTQYF
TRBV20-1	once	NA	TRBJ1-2	TGCAGTGCTAGCGCTCCGGCCCTTCAGGGGGGCTACACCTTC	CSASAPALQGGYTF
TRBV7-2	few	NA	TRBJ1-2	TGTGCCAGCAGCTTTTCGAATAACTATGGCTACACCTTC	CASSFSNNYGYTF
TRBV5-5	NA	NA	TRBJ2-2	TGTGCCAGCAGCTTGGAGGTGCACACCGGGGAGCTGTTTTTT	CASSLEVHTGELFF
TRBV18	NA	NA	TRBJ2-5	TGTGCCAGCTCACCAGGGCGGGATGGTAGAGAGACCCAGTACTTC	CASSPGRDGRETQYF
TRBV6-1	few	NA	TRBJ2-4	TGTGCCACGGGCCGCGGGTTCCAAGGCATTCAGTACTTC	CATGRGFQGIQYF
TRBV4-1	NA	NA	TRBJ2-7	TGCGCCAGCACCCCATCGGAGGGTGCCTACGAGCAGTACTTC	CASTPSEGAYEQYF
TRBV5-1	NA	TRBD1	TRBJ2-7	TGCGCCAGCAGCCTAAGGACCCTCGTCGGACAGGTCGTCGCCTACGAGCAGTACTTC	CASSLRTLVGQVVAYEQYF
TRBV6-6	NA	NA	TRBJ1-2	TGTGCCAGCATTCAACGGGGGGGCTACACCTTC	CASIQRGGYTF
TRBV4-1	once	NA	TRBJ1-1	TGCGCCAGCAGCCAACGGGGGGCCACTGAAGCTTTCTTT	CASSQRGATEAFF
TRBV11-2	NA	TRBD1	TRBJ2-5	TGTGCCAGCAGCTTAGGGGCGGTAGGGGGCGACTGGGTCCAGTACTTC	CASSLGAVGGDWVQYF
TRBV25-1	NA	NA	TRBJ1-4	TGTGCCAGCAGGAGGGGACTTGAAAAACTGTTTTTT	CASRRGLEKLFF
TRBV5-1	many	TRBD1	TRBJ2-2	TGCGCCAGCAGCTTGGGCCACCGGGACAGTAATACCGGGGAGCTGTTTTTT	CASSLGHRDSNTGELFF
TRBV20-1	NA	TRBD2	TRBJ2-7	TGCAGTGCTAGAGATTTCGGGGGCCGACTAGCGGGGGGTTTCGAGCAGTACTTC	CSARDFGGRLAGGFEQYF
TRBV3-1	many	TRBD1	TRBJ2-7	TGTGCCAGCAGCCTTCAGGGGGTACACGAGCAGTACTTC	CASSLQGVHEQYF
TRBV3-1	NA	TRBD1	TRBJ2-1	TGTGCCAGCAGCCAGGCAGGGGGCTACAATGAGCAGTTCTTC	CASSQAGGYNEQFF
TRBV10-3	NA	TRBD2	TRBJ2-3	TGTGCCATCAGTGATAGCGGGAGTCCCCGCACAGATACGCAGTATTTT	CAISDSGSPRTDTQYF
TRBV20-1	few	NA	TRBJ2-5	TGCAGTGCGGGAACCCAGGGTGTAAAGACCCAGTACTTC	CSAGTQGVKTQYF
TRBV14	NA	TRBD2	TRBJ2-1	TGTGCCAGCAGCCGGACACTAGCGGGGGAGCAGTTCTTC	CASSRTLAGEQFF
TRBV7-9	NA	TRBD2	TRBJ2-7	TGTGCCAGCAGCCCACTAGCGGGGCTGGCCTACGAGCAGTACTTC	CASSPLAGLAYEQYF
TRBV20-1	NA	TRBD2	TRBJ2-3	TGCAGTGCTATATCGGCAGCGGGAAGCACAGATACGCAGTATTTT	CSAISAAGSTDTQYF
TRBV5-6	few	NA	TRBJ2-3	TGTGCCAGCAGCTTGGCTAGTACTGCGCAGTATTTT	CASSLASTAQYF
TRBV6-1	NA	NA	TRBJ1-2	TGTGCCAGCAGGGGGGAGGATGTCAGCGGCTACACCTTC	CASRGEDVSGYTF
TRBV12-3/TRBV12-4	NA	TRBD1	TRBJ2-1	TGTGCCAGCAGGTCTACAGGGGTCTCCTACAATGAGCAGTTCTTC	CASRSTGVSYNEQFF
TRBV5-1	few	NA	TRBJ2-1	TGCGCCAGCAGCTCGACTGGGAGGTACGAGCAGTTCTTC	CASSSTGRYEQFF
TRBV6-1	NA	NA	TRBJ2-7	TGTGCCAGCAGTGAAGAGGTTGGGTCTCGGTACTTC	CASSEEVGSRYF
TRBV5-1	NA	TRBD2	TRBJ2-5	TGCGCCAGTACTAGCGGGAACCACCAAGAGACCCAGTACTTC	CASTSGNHQETQYF
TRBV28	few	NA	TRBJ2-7	TGTGCCAGCAGGCGAGGACAGGGAGGGTACGAGCAGTACTTC	CASRRGQGGYEQYF
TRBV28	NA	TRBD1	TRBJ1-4	TGTGCCAGCAGTGCGAGGGGGCAAAATGAAAAACTGTTTTTT	CASSARGQNEKLFF
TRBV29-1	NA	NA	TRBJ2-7	TGCAGCGCGGGGACAACCTCCTACGAGCAGTACTTC	CSAGTTSYEQYF
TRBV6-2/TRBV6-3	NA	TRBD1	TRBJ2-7	TGTGCCAGCAGTAAGGGACAGTGTATTTCAGCCTACGAGCAGTACTTC	CASSKGQCISAYEQYF
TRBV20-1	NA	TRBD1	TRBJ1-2	TGCAGTGCTAGAGAACGTGGACAGGGCGTGTTTGGCTACACCTTC	CSARERGQGVFGYTF
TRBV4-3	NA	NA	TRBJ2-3	TGCGCCAGCAGCCAGAAGCCGGAGGGCTCAGATACGCAGTATTTT	CASSQKPEGSDTQYF
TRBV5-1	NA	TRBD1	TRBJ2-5	TGCGCCAGCAGGGTCGGACAGGGGCAAGTAGAGACCCAGTACTTC	CASRVGQGQVETQYF
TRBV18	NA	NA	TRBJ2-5	TGTGCCAGCTCACCAGCGCTCCTGGCGGGGCAGGATGTGGAGACCCAGTACTTC	CASSPALLAGQDVETQYF
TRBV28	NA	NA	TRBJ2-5	TGTGTCAGCAGTTTAGAGGAGACCCAGTACTTC	CVSSLEETQYF
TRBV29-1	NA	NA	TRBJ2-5	TGCAGCGTAAGGTGGGGACAAGAGACCCAGTACTTC	CSVRWGQETQYF
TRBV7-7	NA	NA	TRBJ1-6	TGTGCCAGCAGCTTTCTTAGGTGGACTGATTCACCCCTCCACTTT	CASSFLRWTDSPLHF
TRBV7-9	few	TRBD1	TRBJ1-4	TGTGCCAGCGCGGGACAGGTGAATGAAAAACTGTTTTTT	CASAGQVNEKLFF